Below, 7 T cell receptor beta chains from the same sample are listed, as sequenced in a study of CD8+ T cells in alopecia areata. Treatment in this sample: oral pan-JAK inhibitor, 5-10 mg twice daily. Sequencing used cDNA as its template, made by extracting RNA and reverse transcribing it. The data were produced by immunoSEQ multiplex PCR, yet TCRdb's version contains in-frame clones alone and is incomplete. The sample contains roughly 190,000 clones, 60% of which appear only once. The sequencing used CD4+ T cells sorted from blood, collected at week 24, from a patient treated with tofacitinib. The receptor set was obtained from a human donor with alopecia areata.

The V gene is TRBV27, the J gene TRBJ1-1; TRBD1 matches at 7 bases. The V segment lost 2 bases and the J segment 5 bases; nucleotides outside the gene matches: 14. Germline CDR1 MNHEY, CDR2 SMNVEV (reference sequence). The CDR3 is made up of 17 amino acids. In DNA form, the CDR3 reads TGTGCCAGCAGTTTAATGTTCACGGCAGGGGGGCTAACTGAAGCTTTCTTT. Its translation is CASSLMFTAGGLTEAFF.

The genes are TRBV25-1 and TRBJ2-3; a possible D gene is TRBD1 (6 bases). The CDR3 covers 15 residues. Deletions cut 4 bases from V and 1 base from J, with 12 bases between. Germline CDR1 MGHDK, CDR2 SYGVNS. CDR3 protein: CASSVGAQGTDTQYF. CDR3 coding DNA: TGTGCCAGCAGTGTGGGGGCACAAGGCACAGATACGCAGTATTTT.

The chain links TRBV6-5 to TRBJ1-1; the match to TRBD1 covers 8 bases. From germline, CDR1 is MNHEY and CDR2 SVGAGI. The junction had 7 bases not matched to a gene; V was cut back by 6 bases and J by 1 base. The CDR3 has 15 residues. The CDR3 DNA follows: TGTGCCAGCAGCACCAGGGGGCATCGGAACACTGAAGCTTTCTTT. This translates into CASSTRGHRNTEAFF.

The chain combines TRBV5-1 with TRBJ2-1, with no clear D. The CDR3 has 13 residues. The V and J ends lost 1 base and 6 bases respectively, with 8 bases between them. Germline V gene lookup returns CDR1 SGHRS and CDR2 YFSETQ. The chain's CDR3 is CASSLSGVNEQFF. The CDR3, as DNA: TGCGCCAGCAGCTTGAGTGGGGTCAATGAGCAGTTCTTC.

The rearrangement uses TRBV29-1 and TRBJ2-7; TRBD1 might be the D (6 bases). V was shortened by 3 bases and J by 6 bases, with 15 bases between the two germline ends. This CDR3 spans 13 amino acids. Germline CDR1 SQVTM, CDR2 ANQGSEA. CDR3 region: CSVDDPGTFEQYF. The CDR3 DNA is TGCAGCGTTGACGACCCCGGGACATTCGAGCAGTACTTC.

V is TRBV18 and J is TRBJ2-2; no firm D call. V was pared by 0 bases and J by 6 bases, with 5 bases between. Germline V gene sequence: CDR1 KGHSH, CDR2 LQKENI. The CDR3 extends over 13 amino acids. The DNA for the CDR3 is TGTGCCAGCTCACCACCGGCGGCCGGGGAGCTGTTTTTT. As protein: CASSPPAAGELFF.

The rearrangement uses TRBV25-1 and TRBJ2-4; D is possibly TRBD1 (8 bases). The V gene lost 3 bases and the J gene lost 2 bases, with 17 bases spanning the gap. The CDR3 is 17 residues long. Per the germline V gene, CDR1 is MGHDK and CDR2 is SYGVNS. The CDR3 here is CASSEDRVGGSKNIQYF. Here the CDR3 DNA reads TGTGCCAGCAGTGAGGACAGGGTGGGGGGGTCCAAAAACATTCAGTACTTC.